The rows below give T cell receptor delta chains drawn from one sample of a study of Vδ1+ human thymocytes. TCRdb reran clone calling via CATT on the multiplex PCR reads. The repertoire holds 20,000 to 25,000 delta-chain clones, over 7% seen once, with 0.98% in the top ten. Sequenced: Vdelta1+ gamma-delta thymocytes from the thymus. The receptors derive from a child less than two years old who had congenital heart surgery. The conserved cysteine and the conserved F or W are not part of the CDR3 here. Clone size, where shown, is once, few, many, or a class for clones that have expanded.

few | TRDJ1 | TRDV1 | ALGELINFLRGGSSTDKLI
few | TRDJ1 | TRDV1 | ALGEFSWGIKLYTDKLI
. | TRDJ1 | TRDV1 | ALGEVRYQYTDKLI
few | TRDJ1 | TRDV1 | ALGELKVRAGEYTDKLI
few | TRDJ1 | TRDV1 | ALGELRSVRAWLGQLI
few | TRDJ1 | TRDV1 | ALGVPPVLGRGGKLI
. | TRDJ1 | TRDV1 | ALGEGLPGLGPQADKLI
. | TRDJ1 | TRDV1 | ALGELTVNPPTGWGISPYTDKLI
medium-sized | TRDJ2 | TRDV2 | ACDGGYVMTAQLF
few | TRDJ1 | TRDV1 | ALVFRGDKLI
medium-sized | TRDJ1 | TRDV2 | ACDSQDRGKYTDKLI
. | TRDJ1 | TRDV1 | ALGEHIWGIYTDKLI
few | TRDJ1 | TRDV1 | ALARSLWGTRDKLI
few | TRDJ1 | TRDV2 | ARDTDWGIKYTDKLI
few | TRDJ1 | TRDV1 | ALGDWGGDGGYVSLI
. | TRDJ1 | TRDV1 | ALGELSPFFLPGGHHPTNTDKLI
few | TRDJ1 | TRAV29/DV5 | AASRYRVLGDSQSTDKLI
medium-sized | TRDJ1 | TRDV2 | ACGPYWGIPPVRLI
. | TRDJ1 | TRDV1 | ALGEPGGYPTDKLI
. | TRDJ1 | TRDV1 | ALGKYPYWGLYTDKLI
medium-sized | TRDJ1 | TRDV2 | ACEISGDKLI
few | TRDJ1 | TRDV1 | ALGERRVLGAYTDKLI
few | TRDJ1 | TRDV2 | ACDTEDYTDKLI
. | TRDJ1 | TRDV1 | ALGGRSVLGDYTDKLI
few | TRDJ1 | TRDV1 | ALGEGGRDPTYQLGDSPTDKLI
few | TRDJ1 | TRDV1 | ALGDQTSCNDKLI
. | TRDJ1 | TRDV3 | SGGWYTDKLI
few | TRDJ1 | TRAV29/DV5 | AASDLYWGIQGSDKLI